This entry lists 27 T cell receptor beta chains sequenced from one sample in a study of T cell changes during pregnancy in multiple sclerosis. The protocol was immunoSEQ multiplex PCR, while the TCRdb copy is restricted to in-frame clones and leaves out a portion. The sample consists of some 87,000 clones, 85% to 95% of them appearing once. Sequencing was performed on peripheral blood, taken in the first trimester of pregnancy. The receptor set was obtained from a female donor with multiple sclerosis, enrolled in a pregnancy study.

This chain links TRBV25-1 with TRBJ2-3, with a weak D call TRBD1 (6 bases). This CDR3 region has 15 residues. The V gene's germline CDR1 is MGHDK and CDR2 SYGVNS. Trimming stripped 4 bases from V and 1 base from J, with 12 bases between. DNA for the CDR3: TGTGCCAGCAGTGGAACAGGGTCGGGCACAGATACGCAGTATTTT. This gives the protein CASSGTGSGTDTQYF.

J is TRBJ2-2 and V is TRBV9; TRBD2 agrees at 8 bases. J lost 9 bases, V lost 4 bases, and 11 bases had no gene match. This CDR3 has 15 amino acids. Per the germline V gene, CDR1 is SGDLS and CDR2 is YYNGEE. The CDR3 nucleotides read TGTGCCAGCAGCCCCCGGAGCGGGAGTACGAGGGAGCTGTTTTTT. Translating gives CASSPRSGSTRELFF.

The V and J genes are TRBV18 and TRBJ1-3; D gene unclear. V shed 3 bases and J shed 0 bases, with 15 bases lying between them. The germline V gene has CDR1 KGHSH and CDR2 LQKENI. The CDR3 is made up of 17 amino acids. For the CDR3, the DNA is TGTGCCAGCTCACCGATCCCTCCGGGAGTCTCTGGAAACACCATATATTTT. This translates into CASSPIPPGVSGNTIYF.

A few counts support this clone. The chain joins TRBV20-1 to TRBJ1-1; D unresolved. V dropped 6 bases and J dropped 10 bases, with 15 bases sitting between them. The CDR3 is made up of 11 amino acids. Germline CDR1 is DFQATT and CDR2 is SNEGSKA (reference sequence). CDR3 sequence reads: CSARTPEVAFF. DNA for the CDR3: TGCAGTGCGAGAACACCAGAAGTAGCTTTCTTT.

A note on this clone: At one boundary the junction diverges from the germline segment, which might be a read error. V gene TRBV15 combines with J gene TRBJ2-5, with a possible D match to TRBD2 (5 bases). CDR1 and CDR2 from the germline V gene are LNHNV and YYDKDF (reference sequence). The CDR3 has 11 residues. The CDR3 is CAAGDLETQYF. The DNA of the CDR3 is TGCGCCGCCGGGGATCTTGAGACCCAGTACTTC. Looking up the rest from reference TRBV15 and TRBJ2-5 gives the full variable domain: DAMVIQNPRYQVTQFGKPVTLSCSQTLNHNVMYWYQQKSSQAPKLLFHYYDKDFNNEADTPDNFQSRRPNTSFCFLDIRSPGLGDTAMYLCAAGDLETQYFGPGTRLLVL.

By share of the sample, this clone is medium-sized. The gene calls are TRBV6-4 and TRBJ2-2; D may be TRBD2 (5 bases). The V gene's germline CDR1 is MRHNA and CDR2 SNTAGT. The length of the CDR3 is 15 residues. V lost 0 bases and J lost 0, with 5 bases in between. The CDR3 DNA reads TGTGCCAGCAGTGACTCCGGGACGAACACCGGGGAGCTGTTTTTT. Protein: CASSDSGTNTGELFF.

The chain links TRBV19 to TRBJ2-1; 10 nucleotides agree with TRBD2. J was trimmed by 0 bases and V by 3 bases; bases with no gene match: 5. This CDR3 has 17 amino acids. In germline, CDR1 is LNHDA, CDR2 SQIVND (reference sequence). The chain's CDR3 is CASSIFPSGSSYNEQFF. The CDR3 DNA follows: TGTGCCAGTAGTATCTTCCCTAGCGGGAGCTCCTACAATGAGCAGTTCTTC.

CDR3 DNA: TGTGCCAGCAGTTTAGAGGCCAGCGGGAGTCCGGAGACCCAGTACTTC. This sequence encodes CASSLEASGSPETQYF. V and J are TRBV27 and TRBJ2-5; TRBD2 agrees at 8 bases. With 2 bases clipped from V and 5 bases from J, the junction kept 10 bases outside the gene matches. This CDR3 has 16 residues. Germline V CDR1 and CDR2: MNHEY, SMNVEV (reference sequence).

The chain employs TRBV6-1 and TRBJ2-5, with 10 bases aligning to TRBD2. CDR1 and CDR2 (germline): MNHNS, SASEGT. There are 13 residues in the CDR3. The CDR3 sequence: CAVRTSGIETQYF. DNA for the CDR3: TGTGCAGTAAGGACTAGCGGAATAGAGACCCAGTACTTC.

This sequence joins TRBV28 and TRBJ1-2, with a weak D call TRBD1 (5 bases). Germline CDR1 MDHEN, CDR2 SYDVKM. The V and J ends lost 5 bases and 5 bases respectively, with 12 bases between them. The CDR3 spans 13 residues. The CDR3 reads CASSGTDEYGYTF. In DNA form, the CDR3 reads TGTGCCAGCAGTGGGACTGATGAATATGGCTACACCTTC.

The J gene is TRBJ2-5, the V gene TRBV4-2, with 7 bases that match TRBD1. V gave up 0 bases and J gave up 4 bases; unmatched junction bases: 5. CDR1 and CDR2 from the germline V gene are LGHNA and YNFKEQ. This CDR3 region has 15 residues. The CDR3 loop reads CASSQDTGVAETQYF. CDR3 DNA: TGTGCCAGCAGCCAAGATACAGGGGTCGCAGAGACCCAGTACTTC.

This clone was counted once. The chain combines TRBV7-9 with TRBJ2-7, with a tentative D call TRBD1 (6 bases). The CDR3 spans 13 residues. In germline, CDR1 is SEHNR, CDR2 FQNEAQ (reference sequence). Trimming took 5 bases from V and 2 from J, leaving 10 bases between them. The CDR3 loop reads CASSPRGTYEQYF. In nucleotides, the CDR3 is TGTGCCAGCAGCCCCAGGGGAACCTACGAGCAGTACTTC.

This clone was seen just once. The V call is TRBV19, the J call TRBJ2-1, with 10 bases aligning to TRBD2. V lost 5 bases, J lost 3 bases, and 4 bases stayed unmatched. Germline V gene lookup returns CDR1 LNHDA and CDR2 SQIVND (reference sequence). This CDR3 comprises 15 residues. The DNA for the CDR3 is TGTGCCAGTAGTGCTTGGACTAGCGGCTACAATGAGCAGTTCTTC. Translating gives CASSAWTSGYNEQFF.

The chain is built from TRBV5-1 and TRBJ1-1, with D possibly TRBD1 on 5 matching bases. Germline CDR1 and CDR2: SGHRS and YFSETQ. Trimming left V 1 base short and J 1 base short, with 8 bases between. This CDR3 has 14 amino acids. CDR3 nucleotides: TGCGCCAGCAGCTTGAACACAGGGAACACTGAAGCTTTCTTT. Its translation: CASSLNTGNTEAFF.

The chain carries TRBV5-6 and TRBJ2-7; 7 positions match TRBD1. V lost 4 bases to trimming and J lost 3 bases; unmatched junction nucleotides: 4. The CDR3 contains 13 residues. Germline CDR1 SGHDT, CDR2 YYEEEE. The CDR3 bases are TGTGCCAGCAGCCCGCGACAGGGCTACGAGCAGTACTTC. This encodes CASSPRQGYEQYF.

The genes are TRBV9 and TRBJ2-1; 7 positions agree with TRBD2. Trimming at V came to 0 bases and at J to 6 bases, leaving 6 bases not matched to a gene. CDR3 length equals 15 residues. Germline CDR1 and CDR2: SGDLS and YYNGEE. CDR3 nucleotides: TGTGCCAGCAGCGTAGGGTGGGAGCGGGGCAATGAGCAGTTCTTC. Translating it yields CASSVGWERGNEQFF.

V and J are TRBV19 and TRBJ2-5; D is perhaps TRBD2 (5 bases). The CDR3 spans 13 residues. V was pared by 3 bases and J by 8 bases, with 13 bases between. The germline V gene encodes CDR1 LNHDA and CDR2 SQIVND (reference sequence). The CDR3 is CASSISGLGTQYF. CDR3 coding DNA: TGTGCCAGTAGTATCTCAGGACTCGGAACCCAGTACTTC.

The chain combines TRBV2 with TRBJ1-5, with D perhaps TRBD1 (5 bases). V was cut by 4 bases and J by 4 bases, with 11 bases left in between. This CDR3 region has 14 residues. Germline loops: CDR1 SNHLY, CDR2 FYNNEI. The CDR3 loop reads CASSGAGRNQPQHF. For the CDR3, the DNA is TGTGCCAGCAGTGGGGCAGGGAGGAATCAGCCCCAGCATTTT.

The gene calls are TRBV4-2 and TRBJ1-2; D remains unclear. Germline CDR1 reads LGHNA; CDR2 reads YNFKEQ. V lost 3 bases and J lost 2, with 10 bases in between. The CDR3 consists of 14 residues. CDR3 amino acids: CASSHERANYGYTF. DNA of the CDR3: TGTGCCAGCAGCCACGAGAGGGCCAACTATGGCTACACCTTC.

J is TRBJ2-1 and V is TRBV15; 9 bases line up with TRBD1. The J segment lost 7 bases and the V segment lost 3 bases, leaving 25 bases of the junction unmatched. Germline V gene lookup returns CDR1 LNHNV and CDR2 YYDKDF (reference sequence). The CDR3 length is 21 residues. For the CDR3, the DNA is TGTGCCACCAGCAGGGTAATCGCCGGGACAGGGCGCCTATTAGTTAGGAATGAGCAGTTCTTC. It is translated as CATSRVIAGTGRLLVRNEQFF.

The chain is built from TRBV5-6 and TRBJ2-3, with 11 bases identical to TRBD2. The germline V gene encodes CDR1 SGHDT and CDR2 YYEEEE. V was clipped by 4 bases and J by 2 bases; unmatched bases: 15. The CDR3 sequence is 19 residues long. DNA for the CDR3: TGTGCCAGCAGCCCGACCCCGGGACTAGCGGAGAGCTTCACAGATACGCAGTATTTT. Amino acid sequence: CASSPTPGLAESFTDTQYF.

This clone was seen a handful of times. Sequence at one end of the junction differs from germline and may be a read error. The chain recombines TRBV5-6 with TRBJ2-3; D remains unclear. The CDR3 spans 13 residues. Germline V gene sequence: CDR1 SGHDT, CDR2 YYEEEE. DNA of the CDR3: TGTGCCAGCAGCCAAGTCCACACAAATACGCAGTATTTT. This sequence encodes CASSQVHTNTQYF.

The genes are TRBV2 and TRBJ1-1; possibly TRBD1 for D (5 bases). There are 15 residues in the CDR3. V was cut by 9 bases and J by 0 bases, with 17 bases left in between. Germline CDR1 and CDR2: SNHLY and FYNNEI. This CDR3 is CARLDTMGMNTEAFF. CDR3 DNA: TGTGCCAGACTGGACACAATGGGCATGAACACTGAAGCTTTCTTT. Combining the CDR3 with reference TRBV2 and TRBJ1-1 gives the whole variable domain EPEVTQTPSHQVTQMGQEVILRCVPISNHLYFYWYRQILGQKVEFLVSFYNNEISEKSEIFDDQFSVERPDGSNFTLKIRSTKLEDSAMYFCARLDTMGMNTEAFFGQGTRLTVV.

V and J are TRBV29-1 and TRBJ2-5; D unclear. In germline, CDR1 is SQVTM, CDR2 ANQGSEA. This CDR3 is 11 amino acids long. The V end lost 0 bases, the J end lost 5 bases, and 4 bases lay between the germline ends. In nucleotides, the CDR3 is TGCAGCGTTGAAGATGAGGAGACCCAGTACTTC. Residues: CSVEDEETQYF. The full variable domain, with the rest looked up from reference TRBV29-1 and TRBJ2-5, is SAVISQKPSRDICQRGTSLTIQCQVDSQVTMMFWYRQQPGQSLTLIATANQGSEATYESGFVIDKFPISRPNLTFSTLTVSNMSPEDSSIYLCSVEDEETQYFGPGTRLLVL.

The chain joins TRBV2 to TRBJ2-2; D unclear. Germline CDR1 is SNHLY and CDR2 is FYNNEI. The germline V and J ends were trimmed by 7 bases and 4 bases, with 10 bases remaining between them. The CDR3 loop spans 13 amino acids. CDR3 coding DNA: TGTGCCAGCATGAACAGTTCCACCGGGGAGCTGTTTTTT. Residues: CASMNSSTGELFF.

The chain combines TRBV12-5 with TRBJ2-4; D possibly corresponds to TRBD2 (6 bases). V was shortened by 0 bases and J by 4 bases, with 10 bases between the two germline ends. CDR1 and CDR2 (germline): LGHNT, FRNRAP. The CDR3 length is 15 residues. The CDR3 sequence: CASGLVRRGKNIQYF. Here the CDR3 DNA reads TGTGCTAGTGGTTTGGTACGTCGGGGGAAAAACATTCAGTACTTC.

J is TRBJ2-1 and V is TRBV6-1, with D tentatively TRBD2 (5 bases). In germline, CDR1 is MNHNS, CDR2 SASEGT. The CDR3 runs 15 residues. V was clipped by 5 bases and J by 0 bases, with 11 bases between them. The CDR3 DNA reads TGTGCCAGCAGTCCAGCGGCGAGCTCCTACAATGAGCAGTTCTTC. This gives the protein CASSPAASSYNEQFF.